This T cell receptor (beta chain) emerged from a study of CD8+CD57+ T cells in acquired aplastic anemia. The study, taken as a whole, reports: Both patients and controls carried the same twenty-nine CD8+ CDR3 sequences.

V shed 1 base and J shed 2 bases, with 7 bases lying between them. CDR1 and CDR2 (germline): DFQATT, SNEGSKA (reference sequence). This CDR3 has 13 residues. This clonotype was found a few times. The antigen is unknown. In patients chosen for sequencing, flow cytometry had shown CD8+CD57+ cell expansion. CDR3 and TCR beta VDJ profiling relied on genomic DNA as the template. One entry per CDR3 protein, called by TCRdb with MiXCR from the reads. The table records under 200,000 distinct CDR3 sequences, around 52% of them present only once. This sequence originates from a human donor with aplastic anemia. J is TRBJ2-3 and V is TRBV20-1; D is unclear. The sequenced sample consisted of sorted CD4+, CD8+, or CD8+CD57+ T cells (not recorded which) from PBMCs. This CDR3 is CSARVAATDTQYF. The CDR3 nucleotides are TGCAGTGCTAGAGTGGCAGCCACAGATACGCAGTATTTT.